This T cell receptor beta chain comes out of a study of breast tumors, draining lymph nodes, adjacent tissues. Study results and limitations: Compared with basal-like, luminal-like tumors shared significantly more repertoire with nontumor tissue. The lymph node origin of tumor T cells was framed as consistent with a hypothesis, not demonstrated. Compared with lymph nodes, tumors were less diverse; compared with nontumor tissue, more. The data were judged consistent with most tumor T cells coming from lymph node and expanding in tumor.

One entry per CDR3 protein, called by TCRdb with MiXCR from the multiplex PCR reads. The sample comprises about 89,000 distinct CDR3 sequences, more than 25% of which are singletons, and over 8% rests with the top ten. This CDR3 has 15 residues. V shed 4 bases, J shed 5 bases, and the junction held 6 bases outside the gene matches. Germline V gives CDR1 SEHNR, CDR2 FQNEAQ (reference sequence). Axillary draining lymph nodes of breast cancer patients supplied the node samples. In its sample, this clonotype was seen many times. The antigen is undetermined. Sequencing used axillary lymph node tissue. The rearrangement joins TRBV7-9 to TRBJ1-4; 8 bases are shared with TRBD1. This clonotype was obtained from a female donor with breast cancer. Some clones in this sample may be carry-over from other donors' samples. The CDR3 protein is CASSYGTGRNEKLFF. The CDR3 nucleotides read TGTGCCAGCAGCTATGGGACAGGCAGGAATGAAAAACTGTTTTTT.